These T cell receptor beta chains were read from a single sample in a study of cytomegalovirus exposure and HLA in healthy donors. The table came from immunoSEQ multiplex PCR; TCRdb's copy has only in-frame clones and leaves some out. Among approximately 140,000 clones, 70% to 80% were seen once, and the ten largest hold 5% to 5.5%. The sequencing input was PBMCs. These receptors were collected from a male donor in good health and CMV-seronegative. The CDR3 runs from the conserved cysteine through the conserved F or W. Fields, in order: J gene, clone size, V gene, D gene, CDR3 protein, CDR3 DNA. D genes are given only for firm matches. Clone size, where shown, is once, few, many, or a class for clones that have expanded.

TRBJ1-5,NA,TRBV7-6,NA,CASSLDPGSNQPQHF,TGTGCCAGCAGCTTAGATCCGGGAAGCAATCAGCCCCAGCATTTT
TRBJ2-7,NA,TRBV29-1,NA,CSVEGDSYEQYF,TGCAGCGTTGAAGGAGACTCCTACGAGCAGTACTTC
TRBJ1-1,NA,TRBV5-1,TRBD1,CASSLLGTGATEAFF,TGCGCCAGCAGCTTATTGGGGACAGGGGCTACTGAAGCTTTCTTT
TRBJ2-5,NA,TRBV18,NA,CASSLQRFRGNQETQYF,TGTGCCAGCTCCCTTCAAAGGTTTCGGGGGAACCAAGAGACCCAGTACTTC
TRBJ1-3,once,TRBV7-9,NA,CASSFGSGASGNTIYF,TGTGCCAGCAGCTTTGGATCGGGAGCTTCTGGAAACACCATATATTTT
TRBJ2-3,NA,TRBV10-1,TRBD1,CASSELDRESTDTQYF,TGCGCCAGCAGTGAATTGGACAGGGAAAGCACAGATACGCAGTATTTT
TRBJ2-7,few,TRBV5-1,TRBD1,CASSFNIRDRGNEQYF,TGCGCCAGCAGCTTTAATATCCGGGACAGGGGTAACGAGCAGTACTTC
TRBJ1-4,once,TRBV19,NA,CASSRGLTNEKLFF,TGTGCCAGTAGTCGCGGGTTAACTAATGAAAAACTGTTTTTT
TRBJ2-5,NA,TRBV7-2,NA,CASSLAAGLETQYF,TGTGCCAGCAGCTTAGCGGCGGGCCTAGAGACCCAGTACTTC
TRBJ1-5,once,TRBV28,NA,CASSFRQIAWQPQHF,TGTGCCAGCAGTTTCAGACAGATCGCTTGGCAGCCCCAGCATTTT
TRBJ1-2,NA,TRBV2,NA,CASSAPGRYGYTF,TGTGCCAGCAGTGCTCCAGGGAGGTATGGCTACACCTTC
TRBJ1-2,NA,TRBV20-1,NA,CSAREYRGYTF,TGCAGTGCTAGAGAATACAGGGGCTACACCTTC
TRBJ1-2,NA,TRBV11-2,TRBD1,CASSQIANRGGRYGYTF,TGTGCCAGCAGCCAGATCGCCAACAGGGGGGGTCGGTATGGCTACACCTTC
TRBJ2-7,NA,TRBV5-4,TRBD1,CASSSRDRAPYEQYF,TGTGCCAGCAGCTCCCGGGACAGGGCCCCCTACGAGCAGTACTTC
TRBJ2-6,NA,TRBV19,NA,CASRSSAGANVLTF,TGTGCCAGTAGGTCGTCAGCTGGGGCCAACGTCCTGACTTTC
TRBJ2-7,few,TRBV18,TRBD1,CASSRDRNLDEQYF,TGTGCCAGCTCACGGGACAGGAACCTTGACGAGCAGTACTTC
TRBJ2-3,NA,TRBV6-5,NA,CASSFRPGVRGDTQYF,TGTGCCAGCAGTTTCCGACCGGGGGTTCGTGGAGATACGCAGTATTTT
TRBJ2-7,once,TRBV4-3,NA,CASSQERQSYEQYF,TGCGCCAGCAGCCAAGAGCGACAGTCATACGAGCAGTACTTC
TRBJ2-5,NA,TRBV6-6,TRBD2,CASARGLAGGGETQYF,TGTGCCAGCGCCAGGGGGCTAGCGGGGGGAGGGGAGACCCAGTACTTC
TRBJ2-1,NA,TRBV4-1,TRBD2,CASSQTTGTSAYNEQFF,TGCGCCAGCAGCCAGACCACCGGGACTAGCGCTTACAATGAGCAGTTCTTC
TRBJ2-7,NA,TRBV7-8,TRBD1,CASSLSARDRGYEQYF,TGTGCCAGCAGCTTAAGTGCGCGGGACAGGGGGTACGAGCAGTACTTC
TRBJ2-7,NA,TRBV6-6,NA,CASSLQGYEQYF,TGTGCCAGCAGCCTACAGGGTTACGAGCAGTACTTC
TRBJ2-1,NA,TRBV7-9,NA,CASEWTAGNEQFF,TGTGCCAGTGAGTGGACAGCTGGCAATGAGCAGTTCTTC
TRBJ1-1,NA,TRBV7-2,NA,CASSPGGVTEAFF,TGTGCCAGCAGCCCCGGCGGGGTCACTGAAGCTTTCTTT
TRBJ1-2,NA,TRBV7-6,NA,CASSLGTAREAYTF,TGTGCCAGCAGCTTAGGGACCGCGAGGGAGGCCTACACCTTC
TRBJ1-1,NA,TRBV7-6,TRBD1,CASSCPTGTGSFRMNTEAFF,TGTGCCAGCAGCTGTCCGACCGGGACAGGTTCGTTTAGGATGAACACTGAAGCTTTCTTT
TRBJ2-2,NA,TRBV7-9,TRBD1,CASSLGDRGAGELLF,TGTGCCAGCAGCTTAGGGGACAGGGGAGCCGGGGAGCTGCTTTTT
TRBJ2-7,NA,TRBV18,TRBD1,CASSPDRATTYEQYF,TGTGCCAGCTCACCCGACAGGGCTACAACCTACGAGCAGTACTTC
TRBJ2-7,NA,TRBV28,NA,CASSSLRVPYEQYF,TGTGCCAGCAGCTCCCTCCGCGTCCCCTACGAGCAGTACTTC
TRBJ1-1,NA,TRBV4-1,NA,CASSPGGTDDTEAFF,TGCGCCAGCTCACCGGGAGGGACCGATGACACTGAAGCTTTCTTT
TRBJ1-2,NA,TRBV28,NA,CASSVAQGYYGYTF,TGTGCCAGCAGTGTAGCGCAAGGGTACTATGGCTACACCTTC
TRBJ1-2,NA,TRBV7-2,NA,CASSLIPSGLIF,TGTGCCAGCAGCTTAATTCCTTCTGGGCTTATCTTC
TRBJ1-6,once,TRBV19,NA,CASSITSRSYNSPLHF,TGTGCCAGTAGTATCACGAGTCGCTCCTATAATTCACCCCTCCACTTT
TRBJ2-7,NA,TRBV6-6,TRBD1,CASRPDRGNHEQYF,TGTGCCAGCAGACCGGACAGGGGGAACCACGAGCAGTACTTC
TRBJ2-3,NA,TRBV10-3,TRBD2,CAISERYAAGGDTQYF,TGTGCCATCAGTGAGAGATACGCGGCGGGGGGAGATACGCAGTATTTT
TRBJ1-6,NA,TRBV5-1,NA,CASSLGSLSNSPLHF,TGCGCCAGCAGCTTGGGAAGCCTAAGTAATTCACCCCTCCACTTT
TRBJ1-2,NA,TRBV28,TRBD1,CASSLRQGSYTF,TGTGCCAGCAGTTTACGACAGGGAAGCTACACCTTC
TRBJ2-3,NA,TRBV11-2,TRBD1,CASSLLDRVRDTQYF,TGTGCCAGCAGCCTGTTGGACAGGGTAAGAGATACGCAGTATTTT